Listed below are T cell receptor beta chains from one sample, sequenced in a study of identical twins. TCRdb independently ran MiXCR on the 5' RACE reads; one entry per CDR3 protein. This table has about 530,000 distinct CDR3 sequences, approximately 20% appearing once. The data also belong to a second study, concerning yellow fever vaccine responses in identical twins.

What was sequenced was CD4+ T cells sorted from blood. Source of these receptors: a woman aged 18-29 years in good health. CDR3s include the opening cysteine and the closing phenylalanine or tryptophan. Each record gives: clone size, D gene, J gene, V gene, CDR3 length, CDR3 protein, CDR3 DNA. D genes are given only for firm matches. Expanded clones are given a class, and other clones once, few, many or no size at all.

size: few
D: TRBD1
J: TRBJ1-5
V: TRBV12-3/TRBV12-4
length: 15
CDR3: CASSSRGHSNQPQHF
DNA: TGTGCCAGCAGTTCCAGGGGGCATAGCAATCAGCCCCAGCATTTT

size: few
D: TRBD1
J: TRBJ2-5
V: TRBV6-1
length: 16
CDR3: CASSRNSGQNQETQYF
DNA: TGTGCCAGCAGTAGAAACTCGGGACAGAACCAAGAGACCCAGTACTTC

size: few
D: TRBD1
J: TRBJ2-1
V: TRBV10-2
length: 14
CDR3: CATGQGAGYNEQFF
DNA: TGCGCCACCGGACAGGGGGCAGGGTACAATGAGCAGTTCTTC

size: .
D: .
J: TRBJ1-2
V: TRBV5-1
length: 12
CDR3: CASSLDQGGYTF
DNA: TGCGCCAGCAGCTTGGACCAAGGGGGCTACACCTTC

size: .
D: TRBD1
J: TRBJ2-2
V: TRBV5-1
length: 13
CDR3: CASRRGGPGELFF
DNA: TGCGCCAGCAGACGAGGGGGCCCCGGGGAGCTGTTTTTT

size: .
D: .
J: TRBJ2-7
V: TRBV6-1
length: 14
CDR3: CASSPVDSRNEQYF
DNA: TGTGCCAGCAGTCCTGTAGACAGTCGCAACGAGCAGTACTTC

size: .
D: .
J: TRBJ2-2
V: TRBV5-1
length: 15
CDR3: CASSFSPEGTGELFF
DNA: TGCGCCAGCAGCTTCTCTCCGGAGGGCACCGGGGAGCTGTTTTTT

size: .
D: TRBD2
J: TRBJ2-3
V: TRBV28
length: 17
CDR3: CASSSSGRRASTDTQYF
DNA: TGTGCCAGCAGTTCCAGCGGGAGGCGGGCTAGCACAGATACGCAGTATTTT

size: few
D: TRBD2
J: TRBJ2-1
V: TRBV20-1
length: 13
CDR3: CSAKRASGNEQFF
DNA: TGCAGTGCTAAACGGGCTAGCGGCAATGAGCAGTTCTTC

size: .
D: TRBD2
J: TRBJ2-2
V: TRBV10-3
length: 15
CDR3: CAISDRSGRTGELFF
DNA: TGTGCCATCAGTGATAGGAGCGGGAGAACCGGGGAGCTGTTTTTT

size: .
D: TRBD2
J: TRBJ2-1
V: TRBV6-2/TRBV6-3
length: 17
CDR3: CASSYSAGLAGANEQFF
DNA: TGTGCCAGCAGTTACTCTGCGGGACTAGCGGGGGCCAATGAGCAGTTCTTC

size: .
D: .
J: TRBJ1-4
V: TRBV10-2
length: 12
CDR3: CASSESNEKLFF
DNA: TGCGCCAGCAGTGAGAGTAATGAAAAACTGTTTTTT

size: few
D: TRBD2
J: TRBJ2-1
V: TRBV10-3
length: 15
CDR3: CAITRTGTSYNEQFF
DNA: TGTGCCATCACAAGGACCGGGACTAGCTACAATGAGCAGTTCTTC

size: .
D: TRBD1
J: TRBJ2-7
V: TRBV2
length: 13
CDR3: CASTRTGTDEQYF
DNA: TGTGCCAGCACGCGGACAGGGACGGACGAGCAGTACTTC

size: few
D: .
J: TRBJ1-3
V: TRBV7-6
length: 17
CDR3: CASGDKRTGKNRNTIYF
DNA: TGTGCCAGCGGAGACAAACGGACGGGGAAGAATCGAAACACCATATATTTT

size: few
D: .
J: TRBJ2-3
V: TRBV5-1
length: 12
CDR3: CASSTEGGTQYF
DNA: TGCGCCAGCAGCACGGAAGGAGGTACGCAGTATTTT

size: .
D: TRBD1
J: TRBJ1-1
V: TRBV12-3/TRBV12-4
length: 14
CDR3: CASTEQGVNTEAFF
DNA: TGTGCCAGCACTGAACAGGGGGTGAACACTGAAGCTTTCTTT

size: few
D: .
J: TRBJ1-1
V: TRBV20-1
length: 14
CDR3: CSARDGGMNTEAFF
DNA: TGCAGTGCTAGAGATGGAGGAATGAACACTGAAGCTTTCTTT

size: few
D: TRBD1
J: TRBJ2-3
V: TRBV12-3/TRBV12-4
length: 15
CDR3: CASSFGQGSTDTQYF
DNA: TGTGCCAGCAGTTTTGGACAGGGGAGCACAGATACGCAGTATTTT

size: few
D: .
J: TRBJ2-5
V: TRBV20-1
length: 15
CDR3: CSARVFGRQQETQYF
DNA: TGCAGTGCTAGAGTCTTCGGTAGGCAACAAGAGACCCAGTACTTC

size: .
D: TRBD1
J: TRBJ1-5
V: TRBV7-8
length: 15
CDR3: CASSSRTGGVQPQHF
DNA: TGTGCCAGCAGCTCTCGGACAGGGGGCGTCCAGCCCCAGCATTTT

size: few
D: TRBD1
J: TRBJ2-1
V: TRBV25-1
length: 14
CDR3: CASSARTGGNEQFF
DNA: TGTGCCAGCAGTGCGCGGACAGGGGGGAATGAGCAGTTCTTC

size: few
D: .
J: TRBJ1-1
V: TRBV15
length: 15
CDR3: CATSRGKIMNTEAFF
DNA: TGTGCCACCAGCAGAGGTAAAATCATGAACACTGAAGCTTTCTTT

size: .
D: TRBD1
J: TRBJ2-1
V: TRBV20-1
length: 13
CDR3: CSAGTGGLTEQFF
DNA: TGCAGTGCCGGGACAGGGGGACTCACGGAGCAGTTCTTC

size: .
D: TRBD2
J: TRBJ2-1
V: TRBV18
length: 15
CDR3: CASSRRAGPYNEQFF
DNA: TGTGCCAGCTCACGAAGAGCGGGACCCTACAATGAGCAGTTCTTC

size: few
D: TRBD1
J: TRBJ2-1
V: TRBV10-3
length: 15
CDR3: CAIRGTGDSLQKQFF
DNA: TGTGCCATCAGGGGGACAGGGGATTCCTTACAAAAGCAGTTCTTC

size: few
D: .
J: TRBJ2-5
V: TRBV5-5
length: 14
CDR3: CASSSRTARETQYF
DNA: TGTGCCAGCAGCTCCCGGACGGCCCGGGAGACCCAGTACTTC

size: .
D: .
J: TRBJ1-3
V: TRBV12-3/TRBV12-4
length: 14
CDR3: CASSPRTTGNTIYF
DNA: TGTGCCAGCAGCCCTCGGACAACTGGAAACACCATATATTTT

size: few
D: TRBD1
J: TRBJ2-7
V: TRBV12-3/TRBV12-4
length: 12
CDR3: CASSSQGAGQYF
DNA: TGTGCCAGCAGTTCTCAGGGGGCTGGGCAGTACTTC

size: few
D: .
J: TRBJ1-1
V: TRBV12-3/TRBV12-4
length: 14
CDR3: CASTLRRVNTEAFF
DNA: TGTGCCAGCACCCTGCGGAGGGTCAACACTGAAGCTTTCTTT

size: many
D: TRBD2
J: TRBJ2-1
V: TRBV5-6
length: 23
CDR3: CASSLVWGRFETSGRADYNEQFF
DNA: TGTGCCAGCAGCTTGGTTTGGGGGCGGTTTGAAACTAGCGGGAGGGCGGACTACAATGAGCAGTTCTTC

size: few
D: .
J: TRBJ2-5
V: TRBV29-1
length: 10
CDR3: CSAFQETQYF
DNA: TGCAGCGCCTTCCAAGAGACCCAGTACTTC

size: few
D: .
J: TRBJ1-1
V: TRBV12-3/TRBV12-4
length: 13
CDR3: CASSRESWTEAFF
DNA: TGTGCCAGCAGTAGAGAATCGTGGACTGAAGCTTTCTTT

size: few
D: .
J: TRBJ2-2
V: TRBV7-2
length: 14
CDR3: CASSPWADTGELFF
DNA: TGTGCCAGCAGCCCCTGGGCGGACACCGGGGAGCTGTTTTTT

size: .
D: TRBD1
J: TRBJ1-1
V: TRBV5-4
length: 13
CDR3: CAGGTVLFPEAFF
DNA: TGTGCGGGAGGGACAGTCTTATTCCCTGAAGCTTTCTTT

size: .
D: TRBD1
J: TRBJ2-6
V: TRBV5-4
length: 15
CDR3: CASSTTGTGANVLTF
DNA: TGTGCCAGCAGCACGACAGGGACTGGGGCCAACGTCCTGACTTTC